Listed below are T cell receptor beta chains from one sample, sequenced in a study of T cells in Graves' hyperthyroidism and ophthalmopathy. TCRdb reprocessed the multiplex PCR reads with MiXCR, giving one entry per CDR3 protein. The profile shows approximately 610,000 distinct CDR3 sequences, 14% to 15% of them singletons. Sequenced input: blood. Receptors originate from a woman in her thirties or forties with Graves' ophthalmopathy. Each CDR3 is given with its conserved first and last residue. The order of the fields is J gene, D gene, V gene, clone size, CDR3 DNA, CDR3 protein. The D gene is left open where the match is weak. Where a row states a size, it is once, few, many or the class of an expanded clone; other rows omit it.

>TRBJ2-7|TRBD1|TRBV6-2/TRBV6-3|many
TGTGCCAGCGACACCGGGACAGGGGTCTACGAGCAGTACTTC
CASDTGTGVYEQYF
>TRBJ2-7|TRBD2|TRBV6-1|many
TGTGCCAGCAGCCTCGGGGGGACCGAGCAGTACTTC
CASSLGGTEQYF
>TRBJ2-5|TRBD1|TRBV28|many
TGTGCCAGCAGTTCGCAATCCCGGGACAGCCAGATCCAAGAGACCCAGTACTTC
CASSSQSRDSQIQETQYF
>TRBJ1-4|-|TRBV19|-
TGTGCCAGCAGACTGAGCGGCGGGGAAAAACTGTTTTTT
CASRLSGGEKLFF
>TRBJ1-2|TRBD1|TRBV14|-
TGTGCCAGCAGCCAGGGCGGACAGGTTTTCTATGGCTACACCTTC
CASSQGGQVFYGYTF
>TRBJ2-6|TRBD1|TRBV7-3|many
TGTGCCAGCAGCTTAAACCCTACGGGACAGACCCTGCTTGGGGCCAACGTCCTGACTTTC
CASSLNPTGQTLLGANVLTF
>TRBJ2-7|-|TRBV10-3|many
TGTGCCATCAGTGAGTTAGGAAGCGAGCAGTACTTC
CAISELGSEQYF
>TRBJ2-7|-|TRBV6-2/TRBV6-3|many
TGTGCCAGCACCCTAGGGGGTAGCGGATACGAGCAGTACTTC
CASTLGGSGYEQYF
>TRBJ2-5|-|TRBV28|many
TGTGCCAGCAGTTTAGGGGACAACCAAGAGACCCAGTACTTC
CASSLGDNQETQYF
>TRBJ2-7|TRBD2|TRBV27|many
TGTGCCAGCAGGTTAGCGGGAGGGGACCACGAGCAGTACTTC
CASRLAGGDHEQYF
>TRBJ2-7|-|TRBV6-1|-
TGTGCCAGCAGAAAGCTGGGGTCCTACGAGCAGTACTTC
CASRKLGSYEQYF
>TRBJ2-7|TRBD2|TRBV20-1|many
TGCAGTGCTACCCGGGGAGTAGCGGGATACTACGAGCAGTACTTC
CSATRGVAGYYEQYF
>TRBJ2-7|TRBD2|TRBV5-1|-
TGCGCCAGCAGCGTACTGACTAGCAGGGAGCAGTACTTC
CASSVLTSREQYF
>TRBJ1-5|-|TRBV5-1|many
TGCGCCAGCAGCTTGGAGGCAGGGGATAGTCAGCCCCAGCATTTT
CASSLEAGDSQPQHF
>TRBJ2-6|-|TRBV27|many
TGTGCCAGCAGTAATTACTCTGGGGCCAACGTCCTGACTTTC
CASSNYSGANVLTF
>TRBJ2-5|-|TRBV7-2|-
TGTGCCAGCAGCCTAGCTGGCCTTCCATACCAAGAGACCCAGTACTTC
CASSLAGLPYQETQYF
>TRBJ1-1|-|TRBV12-3/TRBV12-4|many
TGTGCCAGCAGTTTGTCAGGGTCGTACACTGAAGCTTTCTTT
CASSLSGSYTEAFF
>TRBJ1-1|-|TRBV27|many
TGTGCCAGCAGTTTATTCCCACGGAACACTGAAGCTTTCTTT
CASSLFPRNTEAFF
>TRBJ2-7|-|TRBV9|many
TGTGCCAGCAGCGTAGTAGGGGCGGGATACGAGCAGTACTTC
CASSVVGAGYEQYF
>TRBJ2-2|-|TRBV3-1|-
TGTGCCAGCAGCCAAGATCAAGCGGGCGTCGGGGAGCTGTTTTTT
CASSQDQAGVGELFF
>TRBJ2-7|-|TRBV27|few
TGTGCCAGTCGGGGACACCTAGACTCCTACGAGCAGTACTTC
CASRGHLDSYEQYF
>TRBJ2-5|-|TRBV18|-
TGTGCCAGCTCACCAGTGGGAGACGAGACCCAGTACTTC
CASSPVGDETQYF
>TRBJ2-7|-|TRBV6-5|many
TGTGCCAGCAGTTACAGGGGTTGGGACGAGCAGTACTTC
CASSYRGWDEQYF
>TRBJ2-5|TRBD1|TRBV5-1|-
TGCGCCAGCAGCTTGACAGGGGATGTACGGGGAAGACAAGAGACCCAGTACTTC
CASSLTGDVRGRQETQYF
>TRBJ2-5|-|TRBV18|many
TGTGCCAGCTCACCACCGGCGATTGGGGAGACCCAGTACTTC
CASSPPAIGETQYF
>TRBJ1-1|-|TRBV6-5|-
TGTGCCAGCAGTACTCCCACAGGGTCTGAAGCTTTCTTT
CASSTPTGSEAFF
>TRBJ2-1|-|TRBV19|few
TGTGCCAGTAGTTCCGAAGCGGGCGTCCCTCCCTACAATGAGCAGTTCTTC
CASSSEAGVPPYNEQFF
>TRBJ2-5|TRBD1|TRBV6-5|many
TGTGCCAGCAGTCCGACGGGACAGGGGGAAGAGACCCAGTACTTC
CASSPTGQGEETQYF
>TRBJ1-2|-|TRBV5-8|many
TGTGCCAGCAGCTCCGGAGAGGTCAGGGGAAACTATGGCTACACCTTC
CASSSGEVRGNYGYTF
>TRBJ2-7|TRBD1|TRBV7-2|many
TGTGCCAGCAGCTCGGGACAGGGGGGCTACGAGCAGTACTTC
CASSSGQGGYEQYF
>TRBJ2-5|-|TRBV12-3/TRBV12-4|many
TGTGCCAGCACTAACGGGCCCCCTCGGGAGACCCAGTACTTC
CASTNGPPRETQYF
>TRBJ2-7|-|TRBV7-6|many
TGTGCCAGCAGCTTAGAACAGTACTACGAGCAGTACTTC
CASSLEQYYEQYF
>TRBJ1-1|-|TRBV6-1|-
TGTGCCAGCAGTCCCTCCCGCCCCGATAACTATGAAGCTTTCTTT
CASSPSRPDNYEAFF
>TRBJ2-5|-|TRBV28|-
TGTGCCAGCAGTCCTCAAACAGGGTCAATTTTAGAGACCCAGTACTTC
CASSPQTGSILETQYF
>TRBJ1-1|-|TRBV19|many
TGTGCCAGTAGACCGCCCGGGGCTGAAGCTTTCTTT
CASRPPGAEAFF
>TRBJ2-4|-|TRBV11-2|many
TGTGCCAGCAGCCCCCCGGGACTCCCCGGCAACATTCAGTACTTC
CASSPPGLPGNIQYF
>TRBJ1-2|-|TRBV11-2|many
TGTGCCAGCAGCTTAGACCCCGGGGACGCAATTAACTATGGCTACACCTTC
CASSLDPGDAINYGYTF
>TRBJ2-2|TRBD2|TRBV6-1|many
TGTGCCAGCTCGGGCGTGACTAGCGACGCCGGGGAGCTGTTTTTT
CASSGVTSDAGELFF
>TRBJ1-6|-|TRBV6-1|many
TGTGCCAGCAGACCTCAAGGAGGATCACCCCTCCACTTT
CASRPQGGSPLHF
>TRBJ1-5|TRBD1|TRBV28|many
TGTGCCAGCAGTGGGGGACAGCGATACAATCAGCCCCAGCATTTT
CASSGGQRYNQPQHF
>TRBJ1-2|TRBD1|TRBV20-1|many
TGCAGTGTTGACAGGGGCTATGGCTACACCTTC
CSVDRGYGYTF
>TRBJ1-1|-|TRBV2|many
TGTGCCAGCAGGGATTCGGGCGGCAGCATCGAAGCTTTCTTT
CASRDSGGSIEAFF
>TRBJ2-7|TRBD1|TRBV10-3|many
TGTGCCATCAGTGACGGGACAGGGGTGCCCTACGAGCAGTACTTC
CAISDGTGVPYEQYF